This TCR beta chain was obtained from a study of T cell repertoires in cytomegalovirus infection. One entry per CDR3 protein results from TCRdb running MiXCR on the reads. The table has about 140,000 distinct CDR3 sequences, about 6.5% seen once. The table lists this clonotype with a few counts. Its antigen is unknown. General observations from the study: HLA-C-restricted TCR beta clonotypes specific for CMV led the ex vivo response.

With 3 bases removed from V and 6 bases from J, the gap between germline ends came to 6 bases. CDR1 is SNHLY and CDR2 is FYNNEI in the germline V gene. The CDR3 is 11 residues long. The origin of this receptor is a human donor in good health (CMV status not recorded). Some clones in this sample may be carry-over from other donors' samples. The material sequenced was PBMCs. J is TRBJ2-7 and V is TRBV2; D remains ambiguous. CDR3 region: CASSEVGEQYF. CDR3 nucleotide sequence: TGTGCCAGCAGTGAGGTGGGCGAGCAGTACTTC.